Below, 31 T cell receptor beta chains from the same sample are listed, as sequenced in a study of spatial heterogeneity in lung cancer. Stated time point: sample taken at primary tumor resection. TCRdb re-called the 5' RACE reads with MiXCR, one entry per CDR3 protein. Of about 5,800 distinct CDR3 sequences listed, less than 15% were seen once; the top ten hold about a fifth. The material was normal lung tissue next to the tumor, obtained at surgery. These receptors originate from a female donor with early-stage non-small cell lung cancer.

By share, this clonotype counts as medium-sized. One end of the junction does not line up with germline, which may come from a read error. This chain's CDR3 is CASSSGTSGRVVDF. CDR3 nucleotide sequence: TGTGCCAGCAGCTCGGGGACTAGCGGGAGGGTCGTGGACTTC. This rearrangement joins TRBV5-6 to TRBJ2-7; 16 nucleotides agree with TRBD2. CDR1 and CDR2 (germline): SGHDT, YYEEEE. This CDR3 spans 14 amino acids.

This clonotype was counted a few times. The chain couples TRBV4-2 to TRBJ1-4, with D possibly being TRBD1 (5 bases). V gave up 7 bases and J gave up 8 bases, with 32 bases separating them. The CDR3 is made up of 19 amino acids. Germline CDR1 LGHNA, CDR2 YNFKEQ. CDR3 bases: TGTGCCAGCATCGACGTCGCGTACGGGGCCTTCGATGGAGGGGAAAAACTGTTTTTT. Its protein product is CASIDVAYGAFDGGEKLFF.

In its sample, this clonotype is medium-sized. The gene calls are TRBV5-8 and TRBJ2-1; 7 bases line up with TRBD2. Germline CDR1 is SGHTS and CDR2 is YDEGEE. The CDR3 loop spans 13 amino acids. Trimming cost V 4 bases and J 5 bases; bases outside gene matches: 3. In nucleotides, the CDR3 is TGTGCCAGCAGCCCGACTAGCCACAATGAGCAGTTCTTC. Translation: CASSPTSHNEQFF.

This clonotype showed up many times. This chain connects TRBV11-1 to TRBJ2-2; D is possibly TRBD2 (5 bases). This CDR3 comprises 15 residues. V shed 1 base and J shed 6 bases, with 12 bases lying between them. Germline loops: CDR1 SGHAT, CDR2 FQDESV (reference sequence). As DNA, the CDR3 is TGTGCCAGCAGCTTAGTAGCCGGGAATTCCGGGGAGCTGTTTTTT. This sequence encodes CASSLVAGNSGELFF.

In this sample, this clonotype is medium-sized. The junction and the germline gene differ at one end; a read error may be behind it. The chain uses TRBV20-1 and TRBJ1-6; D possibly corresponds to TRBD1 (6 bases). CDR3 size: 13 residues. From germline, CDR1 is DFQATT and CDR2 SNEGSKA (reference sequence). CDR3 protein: CSAREGGGSPLHF. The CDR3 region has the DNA TGCAGTGCTCGAGAAGGGGGAGGTTCACCCCTCCACTTT.

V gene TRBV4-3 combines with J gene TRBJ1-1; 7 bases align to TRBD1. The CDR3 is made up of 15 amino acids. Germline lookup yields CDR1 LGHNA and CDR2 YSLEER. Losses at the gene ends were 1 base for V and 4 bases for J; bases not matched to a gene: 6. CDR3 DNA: TGCGCCAGCAGCCAAGTCGACAGGGACGGCACTGAAGCTTTCTTT. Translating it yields CASSQVDRDGTEAFF.

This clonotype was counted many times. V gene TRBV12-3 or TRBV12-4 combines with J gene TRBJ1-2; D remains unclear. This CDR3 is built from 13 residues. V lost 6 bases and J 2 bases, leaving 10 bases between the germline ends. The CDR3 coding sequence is TGTGCCAGCAGACCCGACAAGAACTATGGCTACACCTTC. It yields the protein CASRPDKNYGYTF.

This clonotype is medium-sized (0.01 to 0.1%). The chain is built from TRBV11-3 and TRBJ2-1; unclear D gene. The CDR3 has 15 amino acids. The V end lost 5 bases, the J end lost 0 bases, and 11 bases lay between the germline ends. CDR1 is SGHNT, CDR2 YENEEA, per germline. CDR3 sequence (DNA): TGTGCCAGCAGCCTCACCGGCCTCTCCTACAATGAGCAGTTCTTC. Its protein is CASSLTGLSYNEQFF.

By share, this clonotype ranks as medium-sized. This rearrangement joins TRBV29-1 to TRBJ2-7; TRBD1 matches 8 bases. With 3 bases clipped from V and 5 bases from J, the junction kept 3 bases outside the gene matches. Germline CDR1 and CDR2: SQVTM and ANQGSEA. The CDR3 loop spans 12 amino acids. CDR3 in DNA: TGCAGCGTTGACTCAGGGGGCCACGAGCAGTACTTC. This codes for CSVDSGGHEQYF.

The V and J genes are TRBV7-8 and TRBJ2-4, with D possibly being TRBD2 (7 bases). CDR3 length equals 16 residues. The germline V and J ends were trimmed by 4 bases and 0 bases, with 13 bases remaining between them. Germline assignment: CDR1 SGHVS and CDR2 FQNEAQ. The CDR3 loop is CASSSEGGLAKNIQYF. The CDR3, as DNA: TGTGCCAGCAGCTCCGAGGGGGGGCTAGCCAAAAACATTCAGTACTTC.

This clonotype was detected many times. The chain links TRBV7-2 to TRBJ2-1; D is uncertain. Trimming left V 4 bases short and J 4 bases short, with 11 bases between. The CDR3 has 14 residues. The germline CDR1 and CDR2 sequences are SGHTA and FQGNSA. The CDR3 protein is CASSSPHPYNEQFF. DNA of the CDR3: TGTGCCAGCAGCTCCCCCCACCCTTACAATGAGCAGTTCTTC.

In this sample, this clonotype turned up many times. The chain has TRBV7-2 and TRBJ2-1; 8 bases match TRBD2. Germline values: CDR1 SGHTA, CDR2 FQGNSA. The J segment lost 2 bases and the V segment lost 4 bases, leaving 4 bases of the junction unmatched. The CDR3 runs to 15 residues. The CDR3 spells CASSSRGGTYNEQFF. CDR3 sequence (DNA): TGTGCCAGCAGCTCTCGGGGGGGCACCTACAATGAGCAGTTCTTC.

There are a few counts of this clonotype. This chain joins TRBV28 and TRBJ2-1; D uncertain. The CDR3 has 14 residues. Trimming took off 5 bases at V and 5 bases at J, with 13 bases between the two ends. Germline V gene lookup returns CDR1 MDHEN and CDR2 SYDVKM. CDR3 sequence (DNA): TGTGCCAGCAGTACTCGAGTGTCCAACAATGAGCAGTTCTTC. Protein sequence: CASSTRVSNNEQFF.

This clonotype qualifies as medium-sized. The CDR3 nucleotides are TGTGCCAGCAGATTCCAGGGGGGCTACACCTTC. It specifies CASRFQGGYTF. The rearrangement links TRBV6-5 to TRBJ1-2; D possibly corresponds to TRBD1 (6 bases). Trimming left V 6 bases short and J 8 bases short, with 10 bases between. Germline lookup yields CDR1 MNHEY and CDR2 SVGAGI. The CDR3 totals 11 residues.

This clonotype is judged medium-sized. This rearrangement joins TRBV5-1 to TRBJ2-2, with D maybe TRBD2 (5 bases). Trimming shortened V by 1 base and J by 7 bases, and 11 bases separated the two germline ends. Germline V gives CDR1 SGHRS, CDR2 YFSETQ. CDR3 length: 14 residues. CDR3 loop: CASSLMGDGGELFF. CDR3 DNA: TGCGCCAGCAGCTTGATGGGAGATGGCGGGGAGCTGTTTTTT. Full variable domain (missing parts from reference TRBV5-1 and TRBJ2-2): KAGVTQTPRYLIKTRGQQVTLSCSPISGHRSVSWYQQTPGQGLQFLFEYFSETQRNKGNFPGRFSGRQFSNSRSEMNVSTLELGDSALYLCASSLMGDGGELFFGEGSRLTVL.

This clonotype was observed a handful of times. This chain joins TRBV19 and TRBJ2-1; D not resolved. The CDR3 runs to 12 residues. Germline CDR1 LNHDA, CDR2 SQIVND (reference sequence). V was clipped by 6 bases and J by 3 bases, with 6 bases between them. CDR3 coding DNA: TGTGCCAGTAGCACCCACTACAATGAGCAGTTCTTC. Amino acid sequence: CASSTHYNEQFF. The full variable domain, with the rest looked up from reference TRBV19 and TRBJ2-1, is DGGITQSPKYLFRKEGQNVTLSCEQNLNHDAMYWYRQDPGQGLRLIYYSQIVNDFQKGDIAEGYSVSREKKESFPLTVTSAQKNPTAFYLCASSTHYNEQFFGPGTRLTVL.

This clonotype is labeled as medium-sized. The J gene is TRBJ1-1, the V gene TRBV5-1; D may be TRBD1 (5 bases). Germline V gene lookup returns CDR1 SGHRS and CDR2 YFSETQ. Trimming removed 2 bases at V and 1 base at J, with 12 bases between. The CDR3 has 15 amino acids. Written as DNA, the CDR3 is TGCGCCAGCAGCTTTCAACCGGGGACGAACACTGAAGCTTTCTTT. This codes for CASSFQPGTNTEAFF.

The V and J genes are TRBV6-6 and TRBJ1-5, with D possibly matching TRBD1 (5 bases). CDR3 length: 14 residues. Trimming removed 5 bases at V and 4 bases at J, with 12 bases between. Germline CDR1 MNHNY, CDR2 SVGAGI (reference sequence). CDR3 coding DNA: TGTGCCAGCAGTCTGGACACGGCAAATCAGCCCCAGCATTTT. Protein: CASSLDTANQPQHF.

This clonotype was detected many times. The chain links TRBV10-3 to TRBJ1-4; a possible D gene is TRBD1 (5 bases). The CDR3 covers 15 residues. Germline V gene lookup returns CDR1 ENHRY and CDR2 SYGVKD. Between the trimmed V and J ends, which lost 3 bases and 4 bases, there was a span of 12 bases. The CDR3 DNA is TGTGCCATCAGTGATGTCGGGGCCTTTAATGAAAAACTGTTTTTT. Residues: CAISDVGAFNEKLFF.

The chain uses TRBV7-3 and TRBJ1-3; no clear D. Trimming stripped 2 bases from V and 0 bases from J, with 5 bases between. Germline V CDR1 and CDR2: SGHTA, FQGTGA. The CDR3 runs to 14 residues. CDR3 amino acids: CASSLSNSGNTIYF. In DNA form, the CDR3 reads TGTGCCAGCAGCTTATCCAACTCTGGAAACACCATATATTTT.

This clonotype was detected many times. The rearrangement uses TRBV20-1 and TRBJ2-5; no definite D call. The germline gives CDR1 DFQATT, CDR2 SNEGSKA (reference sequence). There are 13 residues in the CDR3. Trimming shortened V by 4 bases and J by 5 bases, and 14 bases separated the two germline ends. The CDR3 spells CSATTATQETQYF. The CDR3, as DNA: TGCAGTGCTACGACTGCAACCCAGGAGACCCAGTACTTC.

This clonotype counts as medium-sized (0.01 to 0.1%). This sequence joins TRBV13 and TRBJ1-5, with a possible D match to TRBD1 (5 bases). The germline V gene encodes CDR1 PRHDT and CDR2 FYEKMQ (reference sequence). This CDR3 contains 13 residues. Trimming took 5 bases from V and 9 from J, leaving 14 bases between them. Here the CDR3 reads CASSVQGLRPQHF. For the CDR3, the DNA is TGTGCCAGCAGCGTGCAGGGACTGCGGCCCCAGCATTTT.

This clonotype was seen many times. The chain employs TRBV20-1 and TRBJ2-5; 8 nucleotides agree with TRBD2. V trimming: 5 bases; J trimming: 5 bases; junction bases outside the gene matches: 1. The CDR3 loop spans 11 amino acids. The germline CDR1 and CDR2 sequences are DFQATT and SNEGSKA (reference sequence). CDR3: CSAGGGETQYF. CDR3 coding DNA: TGCAGTGCTGGCGGGGGGGAGACCCAGTACTTC.

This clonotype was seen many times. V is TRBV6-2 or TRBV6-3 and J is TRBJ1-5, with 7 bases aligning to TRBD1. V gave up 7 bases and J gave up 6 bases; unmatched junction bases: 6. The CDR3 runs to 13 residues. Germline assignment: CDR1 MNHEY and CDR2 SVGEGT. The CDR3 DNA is TGTGCCAGCACCGACAGGGCTGGTCAGCCCCAGCATTTT. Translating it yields CASTDRAGQPQHF.

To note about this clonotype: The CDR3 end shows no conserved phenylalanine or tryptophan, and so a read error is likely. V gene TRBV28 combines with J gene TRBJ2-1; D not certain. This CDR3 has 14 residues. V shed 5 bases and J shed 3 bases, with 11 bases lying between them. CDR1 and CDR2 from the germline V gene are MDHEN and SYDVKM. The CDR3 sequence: CASSRGIRYNEQFY. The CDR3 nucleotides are TGTGCCAGCAGTCGCGGCATCCGCTACAATGAGCAGTTCTAC.

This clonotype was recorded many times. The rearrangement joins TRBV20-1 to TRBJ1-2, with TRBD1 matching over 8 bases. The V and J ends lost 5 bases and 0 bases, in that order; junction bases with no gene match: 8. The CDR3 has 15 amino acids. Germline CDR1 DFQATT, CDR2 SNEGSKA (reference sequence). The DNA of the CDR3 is TGCAGTGCTGCAGGGGGCGTCCTTCCTAACTATGGCTACACCTTC. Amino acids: CSAAGGVLPNYGYTF.

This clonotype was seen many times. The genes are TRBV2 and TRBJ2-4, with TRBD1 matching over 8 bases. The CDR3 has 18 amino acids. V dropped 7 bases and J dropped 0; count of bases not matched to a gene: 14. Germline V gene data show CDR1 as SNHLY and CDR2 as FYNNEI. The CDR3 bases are TGTGCCAGCAAGACCGACAGGGGACCATCTCTAGCCAAAAACATTCAGTACTTC. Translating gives CASKTDRGPSLAKNIQYF.

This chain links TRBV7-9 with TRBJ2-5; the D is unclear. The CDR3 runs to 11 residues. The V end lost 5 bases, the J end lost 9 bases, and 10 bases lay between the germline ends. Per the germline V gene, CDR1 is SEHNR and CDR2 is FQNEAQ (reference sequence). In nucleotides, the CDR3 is TGTGCCAGCAGCCCAACTGAAGCCCAGTACTTC. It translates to CASSPTEAQYF.

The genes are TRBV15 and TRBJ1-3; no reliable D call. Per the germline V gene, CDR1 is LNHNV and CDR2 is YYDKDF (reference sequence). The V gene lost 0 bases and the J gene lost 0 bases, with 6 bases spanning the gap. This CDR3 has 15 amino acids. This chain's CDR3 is CATSRDGLSGNTIYF. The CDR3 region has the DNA TGTGCCACCAGCAGAGATGGGCTCTCTGGAAACACCATATATTTT. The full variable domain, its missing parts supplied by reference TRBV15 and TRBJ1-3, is DAMVIQNPRYQVTQFGKPVTLSCSQTLNHNVMYWYQQKSSQAPKLLFHYYDKDFNNEADTPDNFQSRRPNTSFCFLDIRSPGLGDTAMYLCATSRDGLSGNTIYFGEGSWLTVV.

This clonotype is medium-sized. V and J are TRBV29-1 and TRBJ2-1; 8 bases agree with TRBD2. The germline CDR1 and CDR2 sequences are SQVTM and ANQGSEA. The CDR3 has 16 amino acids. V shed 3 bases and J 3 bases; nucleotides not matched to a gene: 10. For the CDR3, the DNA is TGCAGCGTTGACCCCGTCGTAGCGGGAAACTACAATGAGCAGTTCTTC. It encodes CSVDPVVAGNYNEQFF.

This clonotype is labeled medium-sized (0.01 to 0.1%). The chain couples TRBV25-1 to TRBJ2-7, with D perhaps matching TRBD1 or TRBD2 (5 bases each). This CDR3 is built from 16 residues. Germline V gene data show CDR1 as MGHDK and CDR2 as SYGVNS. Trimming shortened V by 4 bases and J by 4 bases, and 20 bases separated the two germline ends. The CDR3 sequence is CASSGSGTYGIYEQYF. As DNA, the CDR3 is TGTGCCAGCAGTGGGTCCGGGACCTACGGGATATACGAGCAGTACTTC.